Listed below are T cell receptor beta chains from one sample, sequenced in a study of T cell clones after liver transplantation. TCRdb's copy holds only in-frame clones and misses some; the assay was immunoSEQ multiplex PCR. This sample has some 80,000 clones; roughly 84% occur once, and the top ten carry 2% to 2.5%. The sample consisted of CD4+ T cells from blood, taken around 50 months after liver transplant. These receptors all stem from a human patient who received a liver transplant. Some T cells may be the graft donor's. Both conserved end residues are part of each CDR3. Fields, in order: V gene, clone size, J gene, D gene, CDR3 DNA, CDR3 protein. A D gene is named only where the DNA matches it firmly. Clone size appears in some rows only: once, few, many, or a class for an expanded clone.

>TRBV5-4|NA|TRBJ2-3|NA
TGTGCCAGCAGCCCCCGGGGGCCCGCTAGCACAGATACGCAGTATTTT
CASSPRGPASTDTQYF
>TRBV30|NA|TRBJ2-7|TRBD1
TGTGCCTGGAGTGGACAGGGTCCCCCGTACGAGCAGTACTTC
CAWSGQGPPYEQYF
>TRBV5-1|NA|TRBJ2-3|NA
TGCGCCAGCAGCTTGGGGCCCCGCGGGAATACAGATACGCAGTATTTT
CASSLGPRGNTDTQYF
>TRBV7-2|NA|TRBJ1-4|TRBD1
TGTGCCAGCAGCTCACAATCGGGACAGGGAGAAGAAAAACTGTTTTTT
CASSSQSGQGEEKLFF
>TRBV29-1|once|TRBJ2-7|TRBD1
TGCAGCGTTGGCGAGGGGGCGGGTGGCGAGCAGTACTTC
CSVGEGAGGEQYF
>TRBV7-6|NA|TRBJ2-3|NA
TGTGCCAGCAGCTTAATTGTGGCGTCCAGGCGAGATACGCAGTATTTT
CASSLIVASRRDTQYF
>TRBV4-3|NA|TRBJ2-7|NA
TGCGCCAGCAGCTTCCTCCGGGACCGCGAGCAGTACTTC
CASSFLRDREQYF
>TRBV7-9|NA|TRBJ2-3|TRBD1
TGTGCCAGCAGCCCATCCCGGCGGACAGGCGACACAGATACGCAGTATTTT
CASSPSRRTGDTDTQYF
>TRBV7-7|NA|TRBJ2-2|NA
TGTGCCAGCAGCTCCGGGACACTCACCGGGGAGCTGTTTTTT
CASSSGTLTGELFF
>TRBV10-3|medium-sized|TRBJ2-2|NA
TGTGCCATCAGTGAGGGAACCGGGGAGCTGTTTTTT
CAISEGTGELFF
>TRBV18|NA|TRBJ2-1|TRBD1
TGTGCCAGCTCACTCGACAGGGGGAATGAGCAGTTCTTC
CASSLDRGNEQFF
>TRBV11-2|NA|TRBJ2-7|TRBD1
TGTGCCAGCAGCGTCCGGGACAGGGGACCCTACGAGCAGTACTTC
CASSVRDRGPYEQYF
>TRBV11-3|NA|TRBJ2-5|NA
TGTGCCAGCAGCTTAGGGGGTTCCTCGCAGGAGACCCAGTACTTC
CASSLGGSSQETQYF
>TRBV7-7|NA|TRBJ2-2|NA
TGTGCCAGCAGCTTAGAGGGGGGAAACACCGGGGAGCTGTTTTTT
CASSLEGGNTGELFF
>TRBV5-4|few|TRBJ1-5|NA
TGTGCCAGCAGCTTGGAGGCTGACCAGCCCCAGCATTTT
CASSLEADQPQHF
>TRBV2|NA|TRBJ2-2|NA
TGTGCCAGCAGTGTAGTGGGGAGGAACGGGGAGCTGTTTTTT
CASSVVGRNGELFF
>TRBV29-1|NA|TRBJ1-1|TRBD1
TGCAGCGTTGTGACACAGGGGGCCACTGAAGCTTTCTTT
CSVVTQGATEAFF
>TRBV18|medium-sized|TRBJ1-5|NA
TGTGCCAGCTCACCAAGCGCTAAGCATAGCAATCAGCCCCAGCATTTT
CASSPSAKHSNQPQHF